The clone carrying this T cell receptor beta chain was counted a few times. No antigen is known for it. Isolated per sample were at least 6 million PBMCs. Per individual sample, total RNA of at least 5 micrograms was extracted. These data come from a study of blood T cells in healthy people across ages. Study-level findings and limits: As age increased, TCR beta diversity per million T cells fell in a roughly linear fashion. The study could not conclusively compare naive and antigen-experienced cells, given its unsorted PBMCs.

Next came a second PCR, run for roughly 7 to 12 cycles, which used a sample-barcoded 5' primer along with a J-beta primer mix. TCRdb itself ran the 5' RACE reads through MiXCR, one entry per CDR3 protein. The sample lists about a million distinct CDR3 sequences, around 48% occurring once. The CDR3 length is 15 residues. Specimen: blood. The source of this sequence is a man aged 25-40 years in good health. The rearrangement links TRBV12-3 or TRBV12-4 to TRBJ2-5, with 9 bases aligning to TRBD1. TRBJ2-7 matches the DNA end more closely, so the J call is doubtful. The CDR3: CASSSYGQGINEQYF. The CDR3 bases are TGTGCCAGCAGTTCCTACGGACAGGGGATCAACGAGCAGTACTTC.